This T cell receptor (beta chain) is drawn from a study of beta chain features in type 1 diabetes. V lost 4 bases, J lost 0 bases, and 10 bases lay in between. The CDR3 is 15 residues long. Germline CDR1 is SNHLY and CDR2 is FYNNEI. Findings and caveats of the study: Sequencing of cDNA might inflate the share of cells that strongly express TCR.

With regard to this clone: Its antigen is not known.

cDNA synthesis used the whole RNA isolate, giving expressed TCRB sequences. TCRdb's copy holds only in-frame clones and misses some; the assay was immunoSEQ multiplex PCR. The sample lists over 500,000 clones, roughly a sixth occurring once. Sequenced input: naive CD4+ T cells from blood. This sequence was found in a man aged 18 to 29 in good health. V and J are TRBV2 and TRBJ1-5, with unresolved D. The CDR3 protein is CASSVEGFSNQPQHF. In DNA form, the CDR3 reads TGTGCCAGCAGTGTGGAGGGTTTTAGCAATCAGCCCCAGCATTTT.